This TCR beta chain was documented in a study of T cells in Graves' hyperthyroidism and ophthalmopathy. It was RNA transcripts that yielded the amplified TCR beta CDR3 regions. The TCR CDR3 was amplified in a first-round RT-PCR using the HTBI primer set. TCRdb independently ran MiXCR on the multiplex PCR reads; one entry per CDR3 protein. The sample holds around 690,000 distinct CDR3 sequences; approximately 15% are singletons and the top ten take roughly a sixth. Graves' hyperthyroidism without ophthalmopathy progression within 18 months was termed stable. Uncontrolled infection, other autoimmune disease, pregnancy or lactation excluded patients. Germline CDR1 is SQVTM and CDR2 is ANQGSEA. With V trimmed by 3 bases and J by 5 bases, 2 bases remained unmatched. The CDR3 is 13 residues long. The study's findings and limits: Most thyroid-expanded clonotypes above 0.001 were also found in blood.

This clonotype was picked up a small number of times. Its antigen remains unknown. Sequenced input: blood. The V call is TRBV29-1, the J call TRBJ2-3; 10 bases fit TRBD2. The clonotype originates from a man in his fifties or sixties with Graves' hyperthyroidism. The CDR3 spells CSVDLAGVDTQYF. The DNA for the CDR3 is TGCAGCGTTGATCTAGCGGGAGTAGATACGCAGTATTTT.